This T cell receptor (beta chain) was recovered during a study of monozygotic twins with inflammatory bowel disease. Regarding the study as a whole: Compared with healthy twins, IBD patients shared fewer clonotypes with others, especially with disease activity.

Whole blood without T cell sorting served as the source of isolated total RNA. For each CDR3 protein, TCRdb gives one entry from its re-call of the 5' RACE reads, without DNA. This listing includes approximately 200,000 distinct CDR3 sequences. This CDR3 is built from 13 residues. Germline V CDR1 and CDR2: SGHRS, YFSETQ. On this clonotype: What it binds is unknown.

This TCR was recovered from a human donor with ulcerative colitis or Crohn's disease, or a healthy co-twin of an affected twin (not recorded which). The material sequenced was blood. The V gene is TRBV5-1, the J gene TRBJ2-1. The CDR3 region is CASSWGRLNEQFF.